The entry below describes one TCR beta chain. What it binds is not known. The sample belongs to a study of blood T cells in healthy people across ages. Study-wide results and caveats: More naive CD4+ cells and higher diversity marked long-lived donors relative to aged donors. The study found TCR beta diversity correlated strongly with naive T cell percentage.

The V gene lost 3 bases and the J gene lost 0 bases, with 14 bases spanning the gap. CDR1 is DFQATT, CDR2 SNEGSKA, per germline (reference sequence). CDR3 length: 16 residues. Alongside a J-beta primer mix, a sample-barcoded 5' primer served in a second PCR lasting about 6 to 11 cycles. Tagging of each cDNA molecule was performed by a template-switch adaptor with 12 random nucleotides. Sequencing recovered at least 3 million CDR3-containing paired-end reads from each sample. MiXCR, run by TCRdb on the 5' RACE reads, gives a single entry per CDR3 protein. The sample lists about a million distinct CDR3 sequences; roughly 50% were seen once.

Sequences were obtained from blood. This receptor was taken from a woman aged 55-69 years in good health. This chain joins TRBV20-1 and TRBJ1-4; a weak D match, TRBD1 (5 bases). CDR3 amino acids: CSARGDGDATNEKLFF. CDR3 coding DNA: TGCAGTGCTAGGGGGGATGGGGATGCAACTAATGAAAAACTGTTTTTT.